This TCR beta chain was recorded in a study of blood T cell repertoires in COVID-19. Here immunoSEQ multiplex PCR was the method, and the copy in TCRdb shows in-frame clones only, minus some. The data contain over 200,000 clones, roughly 90% of them singletons. The V and J ends lost 5 bases and 7 bases, in that order; junction bases with no gene match: 15. The CDR3 loop spans 18 amino acids. In germline, CDR1 is SGHTA, CDR2 FQGNSA. The receptor's source is a woman aged 55 to 70 with acute or convalescent COVID-19. The chain employs TRBV7-2 and TRBJ2-2; 11 bases line up with TRBD2. The material sequenced was peripheral blood. The DNA of the CDR3 is TGTGCCAGCAGCAGAGGTCTAGCGGGAGGCCGGATAAACGGGGAGCTGTTTTTT. Its translation is CASSRGLAGGRINGELFF.